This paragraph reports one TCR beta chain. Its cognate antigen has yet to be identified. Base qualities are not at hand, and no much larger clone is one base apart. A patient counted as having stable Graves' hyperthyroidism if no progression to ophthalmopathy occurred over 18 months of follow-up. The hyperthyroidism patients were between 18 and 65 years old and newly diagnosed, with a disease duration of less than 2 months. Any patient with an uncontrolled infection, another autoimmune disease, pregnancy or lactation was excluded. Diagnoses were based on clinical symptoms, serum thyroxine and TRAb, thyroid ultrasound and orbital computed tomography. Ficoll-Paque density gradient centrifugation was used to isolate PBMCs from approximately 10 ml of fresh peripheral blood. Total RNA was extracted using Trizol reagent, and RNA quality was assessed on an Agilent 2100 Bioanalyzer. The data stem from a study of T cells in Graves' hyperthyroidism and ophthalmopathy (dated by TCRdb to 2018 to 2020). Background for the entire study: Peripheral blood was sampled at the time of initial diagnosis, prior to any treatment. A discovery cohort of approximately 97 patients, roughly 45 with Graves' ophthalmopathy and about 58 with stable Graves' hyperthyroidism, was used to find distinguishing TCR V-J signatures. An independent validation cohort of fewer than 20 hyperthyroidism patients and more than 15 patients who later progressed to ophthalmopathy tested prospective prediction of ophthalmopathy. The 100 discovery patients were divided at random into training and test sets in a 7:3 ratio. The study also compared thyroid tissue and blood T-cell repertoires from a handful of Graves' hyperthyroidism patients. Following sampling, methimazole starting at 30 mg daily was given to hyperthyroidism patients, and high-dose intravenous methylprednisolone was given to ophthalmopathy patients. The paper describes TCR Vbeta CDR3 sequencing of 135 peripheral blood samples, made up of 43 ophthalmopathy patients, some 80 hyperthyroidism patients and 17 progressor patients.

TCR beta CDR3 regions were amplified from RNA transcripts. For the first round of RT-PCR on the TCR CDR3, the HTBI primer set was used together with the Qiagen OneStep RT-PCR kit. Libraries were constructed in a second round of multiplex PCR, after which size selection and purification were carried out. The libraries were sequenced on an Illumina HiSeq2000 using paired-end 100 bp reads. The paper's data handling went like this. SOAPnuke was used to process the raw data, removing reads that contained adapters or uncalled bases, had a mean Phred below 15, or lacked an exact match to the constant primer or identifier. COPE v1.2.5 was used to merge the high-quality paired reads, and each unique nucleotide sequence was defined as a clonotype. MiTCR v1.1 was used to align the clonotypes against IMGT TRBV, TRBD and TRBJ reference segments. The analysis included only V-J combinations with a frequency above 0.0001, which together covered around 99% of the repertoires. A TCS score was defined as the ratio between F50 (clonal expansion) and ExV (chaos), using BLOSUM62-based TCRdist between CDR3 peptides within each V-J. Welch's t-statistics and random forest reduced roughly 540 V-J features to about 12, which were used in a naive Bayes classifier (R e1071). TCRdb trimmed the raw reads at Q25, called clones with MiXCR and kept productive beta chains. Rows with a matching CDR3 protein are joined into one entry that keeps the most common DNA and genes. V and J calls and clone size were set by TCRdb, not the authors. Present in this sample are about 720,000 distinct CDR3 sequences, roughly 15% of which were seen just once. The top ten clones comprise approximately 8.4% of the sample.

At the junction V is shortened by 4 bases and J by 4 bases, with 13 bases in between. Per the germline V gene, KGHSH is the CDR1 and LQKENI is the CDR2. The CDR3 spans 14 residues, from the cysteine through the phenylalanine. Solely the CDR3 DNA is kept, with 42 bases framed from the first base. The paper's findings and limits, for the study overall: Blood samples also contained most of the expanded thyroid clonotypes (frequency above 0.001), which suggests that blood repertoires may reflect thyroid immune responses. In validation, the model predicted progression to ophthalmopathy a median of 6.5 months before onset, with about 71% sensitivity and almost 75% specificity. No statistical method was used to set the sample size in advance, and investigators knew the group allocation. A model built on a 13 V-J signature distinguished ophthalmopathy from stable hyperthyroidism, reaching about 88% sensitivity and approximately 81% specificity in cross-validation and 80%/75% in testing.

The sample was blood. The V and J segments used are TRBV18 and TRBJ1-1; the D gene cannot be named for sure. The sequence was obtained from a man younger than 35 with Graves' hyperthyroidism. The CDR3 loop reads CASSLGPHGTEAFF. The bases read TGTGCCAGCTCACTCGGGCCTCACGGCACTGAAGCTTTCTTT.